The 15 T cell receptor beta chains listed next were all sequenced from one sample in a study of blood T cell repertoires in COVID-19. Profiling relied on immunoSEQ multiplex PCR, and the TCRdb table lists in-frame clones only, not all of them. This sample has about 360,000 clones, with around 87% found just once. Material: peripheral blood. The receptors come from a human donor in a cohort sampled during active COVID-19.

The chain carries TRBV4-1 and TRBJ2-7; D gene uncertain. The CDR3 sequence is 15 residues long. Trimming removed 4 bases at V and 2 bases at J, with 15 bases between. From germline, CDR1 is MGHRA and CDR2 YSYEKL. Written as DNA, the CDR3 is TGCGCCAGCAGCCCATTGGCAGATGTAACCTACGAGCAGTACTTC. Translating it yields CASSPLADVTYEQYF.

The chain employs TRBV27 and TRBJ1-4, with 10 bases that match TRBD1. There are 15 residues in the CDR3. The germline CDR1 and CDR2 sequences are MNHEY and SMNVEV (reference sequence). The V and J ends lost 6 bases and 5 bases, in that order; junction bases with no gene match: 6. CDR3 amino acids: CASREWGQGNEKLFF. The CDR3 DNA sequence: TGTGCCAGCAGGGAATGGGGACAGGGGAATGAAAAACTGTTTTTT.

This rearrangement joins TRBV19 to TRBJ1-5; TRBD1 matches 10 bases. Per the germline V gene, CDR1 is LNHDA and CDR2 is SQIVND (reference sequence). Germline trimming cut 2 bases from V and 4 bases from J; bases unmatched to any gene: 5. The CDR3 spans 16 residues. The CDR3 DNA follows: TGTGCCAGTAGTATAATCCTGGGACAGGGGAATCAGCCCCAGCATTTT. Amino acids: CASSIILGQGNQPQHF.

The chain carries TRBV11-3 and TRBJ1-3, with 7 positions matching TRBD1. This CDR3 is built from 15 residues. The V and J ends lost 8 bases and 1 base, in that order; junction bases with no gene match: 8. Germline V gene sequence: CDR1 SGHNT, CDR2 YENEEA. CDR3 sequence (DNA): TGTGCCAGCTCGGAGGGGGCAGCTTCTGGAAACACCATATATTTT. Translating gives CASSEGAASGNTIYF.

The rearrangement uses TRBV3-1 (or the pseudogene TRBV3-2) and TRBJ2-7, with 9 bases matching TRBD2. CDR1 LGHDT and CDR2 YNNKEL come from the germline V gene (reference sequence). The trim removed 2 bases at V and 3 bases at J, leaving 11 bases unmatched. The CDR3 totals 17 residues. CDR3: CASSQNRGAGGVYEQYF. The CDR3 DNA sequence: TGTGCCAGCAGCCAAAATCGGGGAGCGGGGGGAGTCTACGAGCAGTACTTC.

This clone was recorded a few times. The rearrangement joins TRBV3-1 (or the pseudogene TRBV3-2) to TRBJ2-7; D is perhaps TRBD1 (6 bases). V was cut by 0 bases and J by 1 base, with 16 bases left in between. From germline, CDR1 is LGHDT and CDR2 YNNKEL (reference sequence). The CDR3 has 17 amino acids. CDR3 in DNA: TGTGCCAGCAGCCAAGACTTTTACAGGGTTGGATCCTACGAGCAGTACTTC. Its translation is CASSQDFYRVGSYEQYF.

The V call is TRBV30, the J call TRBJ1-4; D is perhaps TRBD1 (5 bases). V shed 0 bases and J shed 7 bases, with 15 bases lying between them. Germline CDR1 GTSNPN, CDR2 SVGIG (reference sequence). CDR3 length: 15 residues. DNA of the CDR3: TGTGCCTGGAGTGTGGGGGGGGTGGTGGGTGAAAAACTGTTTTTT. It encodes CAWSVGGVVGEKLFF.

The rearrangement links TRBV6-5 to TRBJ2-7; 7 bases are a match to TRBD1. The V segment lost 2 bases and the J segment 0 bases; nucleotides outside the gene matches: 1. Germline CDR1 MNHEY, CDR2 SVGAGI. CDR3 length: 14 residues. In DNA, the CDR3 is TGTGCCAGCAGTTACGGGACAGACTCCTACGAGCAGTACTTC. Translating it yields CASSYGTDSYEQYF.

The V and J genes are TRBV10-2 and TRBJ2-1, with 11 bases that match TRBD1. The CDR3 is 15 amino acids. In germline, CDR1 is WSHSY, CDR2 SAAADI. V was pared by 4 bases and J by 6 bases, with 5 bases of the junction left unmatched. The CDR3 reads CASSVPGQGVNEQFF. In nucleotides, the CDR3 is TGCGCCAGCAGTGTCCCGGGACAGGGGGTCAATGAGCAGTTCTTC.

The chain carries TRBV12-3 or TRBV12-4 and TRBJ1-5; no firm D call. Trimming cost V 3 bases and J 3 bases, with 6 bases left between them. The CDR3 extends over 13 amino acids. CDR3 coding DNA: TGTGCCAGCAGTTTCACAGACAATCAGCCCCAGCATTTT. Translation gives CASSFTDNQPQHF.

The gene calls are TRBV12-3 or TRBV12-4 and TRBJ1-1; a weak D match, TRBD1 (6 bases). The ends were cut back, 6 bases at V and 1 base at J, with 9 bases in the middle. The CDR3 length is 13 residues. CDR3 sequence (DNA): TGTGCCAGCAGCCAGGACAGGAACACTGAAGCTTTCTTT. Its protein is CASSQDRNTEAFF.

The chain carries TRBV24-1 and TRBJ2-3; D is possibly TRBD2 (6 bases). Trimming stripped 10 bases from V and 6 bases from J, with 10 bases between. Germline CDR1 KGHDR, CDR2 SFDVKD. The CDR3 runs 11 residues. CDR3 sequence: CATTAGDTQYF. In nucleotides, the CDR3 is TGTGCCACGACTGCGGGGGATACGCAGTATTTT.

This clone was counted only a few times. V and J are TRBV19 and TRBJ2-1; TRBD2 agrees at 8 bases. Germline trimming cut 5 bases from V and 1 base from J; bases unmatched to any gene: 7. From germline, CDR1 is LNHDA and CDR2 SQIVND (reference sequence). The CDR3 extends over 16 amino acids. DNA for the CDR3: TGTGCCAGTAGTTCCACAGCGGGAGAATCCTACAATGAGCAGTTCTTC. Its protein is CASSSTAGESYNEQFF.

The genes are TRBV18 and TRBJ1-2; 9 nucleotides match TRBD1. The V segment lost 1 base and the J segment 3 bases; nucleotides outside the gene matches: 9. The germline CDR1 and CDR2 sequences are KGHSH and LQKENI. The length of the CDR3 is 17 residues. The CDR3 sequence: CASSPRTGTGQHYGYTF. The CDR3 DNA reads TGTGCCAGCTCACCACGTACCGGGACAGGGCAACACTATGGCTACACCTTC.

V is TRBV4-1 and J is TRBJ1-5; D is undetermined. V lost 3 bases and J 7 bases, leaving 10 bases between the germline ends. Germline CDR1 is MGHRA and CDR2 is YSYEKL. The CDR3 length is 13 residues. The CDR3 is CASSHAGVQPQHF. The DNA for the CDR3 is TGCGCCAGCAGCCACGCCGGGGTCCAGCCCCAGCATTTT.